This T cell receptor beta chain was retrieved from a study of blood T cell repertoires in COVID-19. Study information: Sample material is recorded as cDNA or gDNA derived from T cells, B-cell-depleted T cells, or PBMCs.

Produced via immunoSEQ multiplex PCR; TCRdb's table is partial and in-frame only. Of 310,000 or so clones detected, roughly nine tenths appear once; the ten largest clones hold around 2.2%. This CDR3 comprises 16 residues. V lost 2 bases and J lost 1, with 15 bases in between. The germline CDR1 and CDR2 sequences are SGHRS and YFSETQ. The origin of this receptor is a woman aged 45-60 years who had recovered from COVID-19. The source material was peripheral blood. The chain has TRBV5-1 and TRBJ1-1; D is ambiguous. The DNA of the CDR3 is TGCGCCAGCAGCTTACAAGGGAGGGTTAAGAACACTGAAGCTTTCTTT. It codes for CASSLQGRVKNTEAFF.